The clone carrying this TCR beta chain occurred once. As yet, its antigen is unknown. This sample was taken from a study of OX40 agonist ivuxolimab in advanced cancers. Study overall: Of the patients, three showed partial responses, one with hepatocellular carcinoma and two with cutaneous melanoma.

Broader study findings: At 0.1 to 3.0 mg/kg and by week 6, CD4+ and CD8+ T cells in the blood had expanded clonally. Some of the lowest clonal expansion was seen in partial responders at 0.1-3.0 mg/kg.

The CDR3 has 14 residues. V lost 2 bases to trimming and J lost 9 bases; unmatched junction nucleotides: 11. In germline, CDR1 is SQVTM, CDR2 ANQGSEA. Using immunoSEQ multiplex PCR, the repertoire was profiled, and TCRdb retains in-frame clones only, with some absent. The sample includes some 80,000 clones, over 70% of them seen just once. The source is an adult with an advanced solid tumor such as melanoma, head and neck, liver or kidney cancer. The V gene is TRBV29-1, the J gene TRBJ1-1; 8 bases match TRBD1. The sequenced sample was CD4+ or CD8+ T cells sorted from blood, obtained in a trial of the OX40 agonist ivuxolimab. The CDR3 DNA reads TGCAGCGTTGAAACGCCGACAGGGGATAAGAAAGCTTTCTTT. It specifies CSVETPTGDKKAFF.